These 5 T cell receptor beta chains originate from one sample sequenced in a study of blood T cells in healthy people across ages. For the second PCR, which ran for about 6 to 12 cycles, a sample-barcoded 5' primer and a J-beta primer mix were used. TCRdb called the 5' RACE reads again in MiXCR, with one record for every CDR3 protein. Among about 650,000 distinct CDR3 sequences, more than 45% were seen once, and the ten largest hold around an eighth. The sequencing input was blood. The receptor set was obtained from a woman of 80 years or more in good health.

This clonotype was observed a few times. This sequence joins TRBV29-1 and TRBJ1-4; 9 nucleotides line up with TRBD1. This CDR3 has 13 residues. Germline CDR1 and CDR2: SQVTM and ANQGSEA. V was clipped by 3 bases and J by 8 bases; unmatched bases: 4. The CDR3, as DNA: TGCAGCGTTGAGGGGACAGGGAACGAAAAACTGTTTTTT. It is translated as CSVEGTGNEKLFF.

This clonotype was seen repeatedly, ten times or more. Here the CDR3 reads CSASSAGLYNSPLHF. The CDR3 DNA follows: TGCAGTGCTAGTAGTGCAGGGTTGTATAATTCACCCCTCCACTTT. This sequence joins TRBV20-1 and TRBJ1-6; D is possibly TRBD1 (5 bases). V was pared by 3 bases and J by 4 bases, with 13 bases between. The CDR3 covers 15 residues. Germline V CDR1 and CDR2: DFQATT, SNEGSKA (reference sequence).

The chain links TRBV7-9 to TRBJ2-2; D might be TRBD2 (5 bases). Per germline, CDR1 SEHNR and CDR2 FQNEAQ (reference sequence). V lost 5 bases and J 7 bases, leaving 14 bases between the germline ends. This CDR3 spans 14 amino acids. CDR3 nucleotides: TGTGCCAGCAGCCCTTTCGAGCGGAACGGGGAGCTGTTTTTT. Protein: CASSPFERNGELFF.

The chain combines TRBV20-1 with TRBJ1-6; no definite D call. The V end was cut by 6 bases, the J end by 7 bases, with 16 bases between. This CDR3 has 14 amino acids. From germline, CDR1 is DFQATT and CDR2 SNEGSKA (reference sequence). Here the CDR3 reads CSAMERRGNSPLHF. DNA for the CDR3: TGCAGTGCAATGGAGAGGAGAGGGAATTCACCCCTCCACTTT.

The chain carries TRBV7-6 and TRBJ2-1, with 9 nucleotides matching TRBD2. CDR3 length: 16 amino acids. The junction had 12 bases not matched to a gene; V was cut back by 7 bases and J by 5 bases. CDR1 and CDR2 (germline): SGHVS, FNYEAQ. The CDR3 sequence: CASTSHGTSKDNEQFF. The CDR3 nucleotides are TGTGCCAGCACGTCTCACGGGACTAGCAAAGACAATGAGCAGTTCTTC.